This T cell receptor beta chain is drawn from a study of cytomegalovirus exposure and HLA in healthy donors. The overall study: In an early release, HLA-typed donors contributed tens of millions of unique TCR sequences. Clustering assigned 70% to 90% of the approximately 400 genotyped donors to the Caucasian-associated ancestry cluster.

Regarding this clone: Its specificity is not known.

Whole-study results and caveats: Reports described diagnosis of cytomegalovirus status by the classifier as highly specific and sensitive. In the analysis, some V segments, TRBV6-2 and TRBV6-3 included, were excluded as indistinguishable.

CDR3 length equals 16 residues. Vbeta (60) and Jbeta (13) primers were used in the PCR. Produced via immunoSEQ multiplex PCR; TCRdb's table is partial and in-frame only. Of roughly 180,000 clones detected, 76% appear once; the ten largest clones hold about 2.5%. The chain combines TRBV21-1 with TRBJ2-1; TRBD2 is the table's D call and was not checked against the DNA. TRBV21-1 is described as a pseudogene. This clonotype was sampled from a woman in her 30s in good health and CMV-seropositive. The specimen sequenced was PBMCs. The CDR3 loop reads CASSSWTSATYNEQFF. CDR3 coding DNA: TGTGCCAGCAGCAGCTGGACTAGCGCTACCTACAATGAGCAGTTCTTC.